These T cell receptor beta chains were read from a single sample in a study of T cell responses to AZD1222 COVID-19 vaccine. Sequencing used immunoSEQ multiplex PCR; TCRdb keeps in-frame clones, though not all of them. Seen here are 100,000 to 150,000 clones, roughly 88% observed once, and the top ten hold around a quarter. This material consisted of peripheral blood, taken 28 days after the second AZD1222 dose. These receptors originate from an adult who received the AZD1222 COVID-19 vaccine. The CDR3 runs from the conserved cysteine through the conserved F or W. The D gene is left open where the match is weak. Rows give clone size only sometimes, using once, few, many, or a class for an expanded clone.

D gene: -
clone size: -
CDR3 length: 13
V gene: TRBV18
J gene: TRBJ1-1
CDR3 DNA: TGTGCCAGCTCACCCCCTGACAGCACTGAAGCTTTCTTT
CDR3 protein: CASSPPDSTEAFF

D gene: -
clone size: -
CDR3 length: 14
V gene: TRBV4-3
J gene: TRBJ1-1
CDR3 DNA: TGCGCCAGCAGCCAACCCGGGAAGAACACTGAAGCTTTCTTT
CDR3 protein: CASSQPGKNTEAFF

D gene: TRBD1
clone size: -
CDR3 length: 15
V gene: TRBV29-1
J gene: TRBJ1-4
CDR3 DNA: TGCAGCAAACCGGACAGGGGACCTCCTGATGAAAAACTGTTTTTT
CDR3 protein: CSKPDRGPPDEKLFF

D gene: -
clone size: few
CDR3 length: 15
V gene: TRBV27
J gene: TRBJ2-7
CDR3 DNA: TGTGCCAGCAGTTTGGGGGGTGTCCGGATCTACGAGCAGTACTTC
CDR3 protein: CASSLGGVRIYEQYF

D gene: -
clone size: -
CDR3 length: 16
V gene: TRBV4-3
J gene: TRBJ2-3
CDR3 DNA: TGCGCCAGCAGCCGATTGACAGGACAAAGCACAGATACGCAGTATTTT
CDR3 protein: CASSRLTGQSTDTQYF

D gene: -
clone size: -
CDR3 length: 15
V gene: TRBV6-2/TRBV6-3
J gene: TRBJ2-4
CDR3 DNA: TGTGCCAGCAGTTCCCACGGAGGGGGCAAAAACATTCAGTACTTC
CDR3 protein: CASSSHGGGKNIQYF

D gene: -
clone size: -
CDR3 length: 15
V gene: TRBV19
J gene: TRBJ2-2
CDR3 DNA: TGTGCCAGTAGTCTGAGGGGGGGCTACACCGGGGAGCTGTTTTTT
CDR3 protein: CASSLRGGYTGELFF

D gene: TRBD1
clone size: -
CDR3 length: 14
V gene: TRBV28
J gene: TRBJ1-5
CDR3 DNA: TGTGCCAGCAGGACAGGGGGGGGAGGTCAGCCCCAGCATTTT
CDR3 protein: CASRTGGGGQPQHF

D gene: TRBD1
clone size: -
CDR3 length: 15
V gene: TRBV5-1
J gene: TRBJ2-7
CDR3 DNA: TGCGCCAGCAGCACTCAGGGGGCTGAAAGGGACGAGCAGTACTTC
CDR3 protein: CASSTQGAERDEQYF

D gene: -
clone size: -
CDR3 length: 13
V gene: TRBV28
J gene: TRBJ1-2
CDR3 DNA: TGTGCCAGCAGTATCCGGACGGGCTATGGCTACACCTTC
CDR3 protein: CASSIRTGYGYTF

D gene: -
clone size: -
CDR3 length: 14
V gene: TRBV7-2
J gene: TRBJ1-2
CDR3 DNA: TGTGCCAGCAGCTTTACACTCTTCAACTATGGCTACACCTTC
CDR3 protein: CASSFTLFNYGYTF

D gene: -
clone size: -
CDR3 length: 14
V gene: TRBV4-3
J gene: TRBJ1-3
CDR3 DNA: TGCGCCAGCAGCCAAGTCAGGGAAGGAAACACCATATATTTT
CDR3 protein: CASSQVREGNTIYF

D gene: -
clone size: -
CDR3 length: 12
V gene: TRBV5-5
J gene: TRBJ2-2
CDR3 DNA: TGTGCCAGCAGCCCCAGCGCCGGGGAGCTGTTTTTT
CDR3 protein: CASSPSAGELFF

D gene: TRBD1
clone size: -
CDR3 length: 14
V gene: TRBV9
J gene: TRBJ2-7
CDR3 DNA: TGTGCCAGCAGCTTAGGGACAGGGGGAATCGAGCAGTACTTC
CDR3 protein: CASSLGTGGIEQYF

D gene: -
clone size: -
CDR3 length: 14
V gene: TRBV29-1
J gene: TRBJ1-1
CDR3 DNA: TGCAGCGTTGCCTCGGGACGCATGAACACTGAAGCTTTCTTT
CDR3 protein: CSVASGRMNTEAFF

D gene: -
clone size: -
CDR3 length: 14
V gene: TRBV7-2
J gene: TRBJ2-5
CDR3 DNA: TGTGCCAGCAGCCTCAAGGACGGTTCGGAGACCCAGTACTTC
CDR3 protein: CASSLKDGSETQYF

D gene: -
clone size: -
CDR3 length: 14
V gene: TRBV18
J gene: TRBJ2-5
CDR3 DNA: TGTGCCAGCTCACCAGCATACCTACGGGAGACCCAGTACTTC
CDR3 protein: CASSPAYLRETQYF

D gene: -
clone size: once
CDR3 length: 14
V gene: TRBV4-2
J gene: TRBJ2-3
CDR3 DNA: TGTGCCAGCAGCCTCCGGGACTCGGCAGATACGCAGTATTTT
CDR3 protein: CASSLRDSADTQYF

D gene: -
clone size: -
CDR3 length: 15
V gene: TRBV19
J gene: TRBJ2-7
CDR3 DNA: TGTGCCAGTAGTTACGGGGTGGGCGGAGTATACGAGCAGTACTTC
CDR3 protein: CASSYGVGGVYEQYF

D gene: -
clone size: -
CDR3 length: 13
V gene: TRBV28
J gene: TRBJ1-1
CDR3 DNA: TGTGCCAGCAGAATACAGGGAATCGCTGAAGCTTTCTTT
CDR3 protein: CASRIQGIAEAFF

D gene: -
clone size: -
CDR3 length: 14
V gene: TRBV9
J gene: TRBJ1-1
CDR3 DNA: TGTGCCAGCAGCGTAGGATCGGTGGCCACTGAAGCTTTCTTT
CDR3 protein: CASSVGSVATEAFF

D gene: -
clone size: -
CDR3 length: 13
V gene: TRBV12-3/TRBV12-4
J gene: TRBJ1-2
CDR3 DNA: TGTGCCAGCAGGATTGACCCGAACTATGGCTACACCTTC
CDR3 protein: CASRIDPNYGYTF

D gene: TRBD1
clone size: once
CDR3 length: 13
V gene: TRBV30
J gene: TRBJ2-7
CDR3 DNA: TGTGCCTGGAGTGTGGGACAGATCTACGAGCAGTACTTC
CDR3 protein: CAWSVGQIYEQYF

D gene: -
clone size: once
CDR3 length: 13
V gene: TRBV4-3
J gene: TRBJ2-7
CDR3 DNA: TGCGCCAGCAGCCAAGAACGTTACTACGAGCAGTACTTC
CDR3 protein: CASSQERYYEQYF

D gene: -
clone size: -
CDR3 length: 13
V gene: TRBV7-2
J gene: TRBJ2-1
CDR3 DNA: TGTGCCAGCAGACGTACTAGTCGCGATGAGCAGTTCTTC
CDR3 protein: CASRRTSRDEQFF

D gene: TRBD1
clone size: -
CDR3 length: 14
V gene: TRBV2
J gene: TRBJ2-7
CDR3 DNA: TGTGCCAGCAAAGGACAGGGGGCCGGGTACGAGCAGTACTTC
CDR3 protein: CASKGQGAGYEQYF

D gene: TRBD2
clone size: -
CDR3 length: 16
V gene: TRBV27
J gene: TRBJ2-7
CDR3 DNA: TGTGCCAGCAGTCCTCGGGGGGGGGTGAGCTCCTACGAGCAGTACTTC
CDR3 protein: CASSPRGGVSSYEQYF

D gene: TRBD2
clone size: -
CDR3 length: 16
V gene: TRBV7-3
J gene: TRBJ2-1
CDR3 DNA: TGTGCCAGCAGCTTTAGCGGGGTTAGCTCCTACAATGAGCAGTTCTTC
CDR3 protein: CASSFSGVSSYNEQFF

D gene: -
clone size: once
CDR3 length: 15
V gene: TRBV5-5
J gene: TRBJ1-4
CDR3 DNA: TGTGCCAGCAGCCCGACGGGGGGGACTAATGAAAAACTGTTTTTT
CDR3 protein: CASSPTGGTNEKLFF

D gene: -
clone size: -
CDR3 length: 12
V gene: TRBV5-1
J gene: TRBJ2-7
CDR3 DNA: TGCGCCAGCAGCTCGGACGGGGGCGAGCAGTACTTC
CDR3 protein: CASSSDGGEQYF

D gene: -
clone size: -
CDR3 length: 17
V gene: TRBV18
J gene: TRBJ2-6
CDR3 DNA: TGTGCCAGCTCACCCCCGGACGGATACTCTGGGGCCAACGTCCTGACTTTC
CDR3 protein: CASSPPDGYSGANVLTF

D gene: -
clone size: -
CDR3 length: 14
V gene: TRBV2
J gene: TRBJ2-3
CDR3 DNA: TGTGCCAGCAGTGAAGCTTCCGGTCGGGGTACGCAGTATTTT
CDR3 protein: CASSEASGRGTQYF

D gene: TRBD1
clone size: -
CDR3 length: 17
V gene: TRBV19
J gene: TRBJ1-5
CDR3 DNA: TGTGCCAGTGGCCGGGACAGGTTCTTTGAGGGCAATCAGCCCCAGCATTTT
CDR3 protein: CASGRDRFFEGNQPQHF

D gene: -
clone size: -
CDR3 length: 16
V gene: TRBV11-3
J gene: TRBJ2-3
CDR3 DNA: TGTGCCAGCAGCCTAGGGGGCGGGAGCTCCACAGATACGCAGTATTTT
CDR3 protein: CASSLGGGSSTDTQYF

D gene: -
clone size: -
CDR3 length: 15
V gene: TRBV5-1
J gene: TRBJ2-1
CDR3 DNA: TGCGCCAGCAGCCGGACTGAGGCTGCCTACAATGAGCAGTTCTTC
CDR3 protein: CASSRTEAAYNEQFF

D gene: -
clone size: -
CDR3 length: 13
V gene: TRBV12-3/TRBV12-4
J gene: TRBJ2-1
CDR3 DNA: TGTGCCAGCAGCACCACGGACCTATCTGGGCAGTTCTTC
CDR3 protein: CASSTTDLSGQFF

D gene: -
clone size: -
CDR3 length: 16
V gene: TRBV27
J gene: TRBJ2-3
CDR3 DNA: TGTGCCAGCAGTTTATTGGCCGTCCAAGGCACAGATACGCAGTATTTT
CDR3 protein: CASSLLAVQGTDTQYF

D gene: -
clone size: -
CDR3 length: 14
V gene: TRBV7-2
J gene: TRBJ2-1
CDR3 DNA: TGTGCCAGCAGCTTAGGACCTCTGGGCGGCGAGCAGTTCTTC
CDR3 protein: CASSLGPLGGEQFF

D gene: -
clone size: -
CDR3 length: 14
V gene: TRBV28
J gene: TRBJ2-3
CDR3 DNA: TGTGCCAGTCAACCGGGACAAAGTCTGGATACGCAGTATTTT
CDR3 protein: CASQPGQSLDTQYF

D gene: -
clone size: -
CDR3 length: 13
V gene: TRBV5-1
J gene: TRBJ2-1
CDR3 DNA: TGCGCCAGCAGCTTGGTAGGGCCCAGTGAGCAGTTCTTC
CDR3 protein: CASSLVGPSEQFF

D gene: TRBD2
clone size: -
CDR3 length: 15
V gene: TRBV11-3
J gene: TRBJ2-5
CDR3 DNA: TGTGCCAGCAGCCATAGCGGGACCGGCCGCGAGACCCAGTACTTC
CDR3 protein: CASSHSGTGRETQYF

D gene: TRBD1
clone size: -
CDR3 length: 15
V gene: TRBV6-6
J gene: TRBJ1-4
CDR3 DNA: TGTGCCAGCGGTAACCCGGGACAGGGGAGAGAAAAACTGTTTTTT
CDR3 protein: CASGNPGQGREKLFF

D gene: -
clone size: -
CDR3 length: 16
V gene: TRBV2
J gene: TRBJ1-1
CDR3 DNA: TGTGCCAGCAATATTTTGACGACGATGATGAACACTGAAGCTTTCTTT
CDR3 protein: CASNILTTMMNTEAFF